The T cell receptor (beta chain) under discussion was sequenced for a study of preoperative IRX-2 immunotherapy in early breast cancer. Trimming pared 4 bases from V and 5 bases from J, leaving 15 bases between. The CDR3 extends over 14 amino acids. Germline V gene lookup returns CDR1 SGHRS and CDR2 YFSETQ. Treatment of the sample: preoperative locoregional IRX-2 cytokine immunotherapy. This phase Ib study tested locoregional IRX-2 cytokine immunotherapy given before surgery. In its sample, this clone was seen once. Using immunoSEQ multiplex PCR, the repertoire was profiled, and TCRdb retains in-frame clones only, with some absent. The sample consists of about 98,000 clones, just over 85% of them appearing once.

This TCR came from a human donor with breast cancer. This chain uses TRBV5-1 with TRBJ1-1; D unresolved. The sequencing here drew on tumor tissue, taken after IRX-2 immunotherapy. The CDR3 nucleotides are TGCGCCAGCAGCATTGGCGGGAGGTTGACTGAAGCTTTCTTT. It specifies CASSIGGRLTEAFF. Full variable domain (remainder filled in from reference TRBV5-1 and TRBJ1-1): KAGVTQTPRYLIKTRGQQVTLSCSPISGHRSVSWYQQTPGQGLQFLFEYFSETQRNKGNFPGRFSGRQFSNSRSEMNVSTLELGDSALYLCASSIGGRLTEAFFGQGTRLTVV.